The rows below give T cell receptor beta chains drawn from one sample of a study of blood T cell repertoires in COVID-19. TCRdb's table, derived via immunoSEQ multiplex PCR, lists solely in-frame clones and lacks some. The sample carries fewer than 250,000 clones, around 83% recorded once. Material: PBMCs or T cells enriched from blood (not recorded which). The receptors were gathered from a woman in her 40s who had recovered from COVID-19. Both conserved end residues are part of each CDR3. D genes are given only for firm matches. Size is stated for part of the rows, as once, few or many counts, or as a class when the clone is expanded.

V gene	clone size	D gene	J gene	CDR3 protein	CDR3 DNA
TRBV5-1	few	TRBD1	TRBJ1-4	CASSLDRGHEKLFF	TGCGCCAGCAGCTTGGACAGGGGGCATGAAAAACTGTTTTTT
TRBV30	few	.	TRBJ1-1	CAWRVKGPTEAFF	TGTGCCTGGAGGGTCAAGGGGCCCACTGAAGCTTTCTTT
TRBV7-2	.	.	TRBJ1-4	CASSPRGPTNEKLFF	TGTGCCAGCAGCCCCAGGGGACCAACTAATGAAAAACTGTTTTTT
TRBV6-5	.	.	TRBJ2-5	CASRRTPDRQETQYF	TGTGCCAGCAGGCGTACCCCCGACAGGCAAGAGACCCAGTACTTC
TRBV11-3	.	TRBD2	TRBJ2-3	CASSFRTSGTDTQYF	TGTGCCAGCAGCTTTAGGACTAGCGGCACAGATACGCAGTATTTT
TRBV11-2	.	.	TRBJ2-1	CASSPRDLDNEQFF	TGTGCCAGCAGCCCGCGGGACCTCGACAATGAGCAGTTCTTC
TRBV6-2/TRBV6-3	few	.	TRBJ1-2	CASSRQVYGYTF	TGTGCCAGCAGTCGACAGGTCTATGGCTACACCTTC
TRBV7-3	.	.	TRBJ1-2	CASSLPGEGYGYTF	TGTGCCAGCAGCTTACCCGGAGAGGGCTATGGCTACACCTTC
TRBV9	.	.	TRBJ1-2	CASSPPDNYGYTF	TGTGCCAGCAGCCCACCAGATAACTATGGCTACACCTTC
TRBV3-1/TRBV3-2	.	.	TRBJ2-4	CASSQVKLGGNIQYF	TGTGCCAGCAGCCAAGTAAAGCTCGGGGGAAACATTCAGTACTTC
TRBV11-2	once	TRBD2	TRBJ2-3	CASGELASTDTQYF	TGTGCCAGCGGGGAACTAGCGAGCACAGATACGCAGTATTTT
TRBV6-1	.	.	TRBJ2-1	CASSDQLEGYNEQFF	TGTGCCAGCAGTGACCAGCTGGAGGGGTACAATGAGCAGTTCTTC
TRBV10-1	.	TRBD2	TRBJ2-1	CASSWGALAGGHEQFF	TGCGCCAGCTCGTGGGGGGCCTTAGCGGGAGGTCATGAGCAGTTCTTC
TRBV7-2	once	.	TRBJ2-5	CASRYIRDNKETQYF	TGTGCCAGCAGATATATCCGGGACAATAAAGAGACCCAGTACTTC